This is a list of T cell receptor beta chains from one sample in a study of vaccination and CD4 T cells after COVID-19. These TCRs' antigens remain unknown. TCRdb ran MiXCR on the PCR reads and lists one entry per CDR3 protein. The data contain several thousand distinct CDR3 sequences, approximately 52% of them singletons. Material for sequencing was CD4+ T cells from blood, cultured in vitro. Receptors were obtained from a human donor who had recovered from COVID-19. Each CDR3 is given with its conserved first and last residue. D genes are given only for firm matches. Rows may omit the clone size; those that give it use once, few, many or a size class.

>TRBJ1-5|hyperexpanded|TRBV6-1|NA
CASSNGNNQPQHF
TGTGCCAGCAGTAACGGGAACAATCAGCCCCAGCATTTT
>TRBJ1-1|once|TRBV20-1|NA
CSASPLMNTEAFF
TGCAGTGCTAGTCCCCTCATGAACACTGAAGCTTTCTTT
>TRBJ1-2|few|TRBV7-9|NA
CASSTSPTGYGYTF
TGTGCCAGCAGCACAAGTCCAACGGGATATGGCTACACCTTC
>TRBJ2-7|NA|TRBV7-2|NA
CASSLALVGEQYF
TGTGCCAGCAGCTTAGCCCTTGTAGGGGAGCAGTACTTC
>TRBJ2-5|NA|TRBV24-1|NA
CATSDPYGTQYF
TGTGCCACCAGTGACCCGTATGGGACCCAGTACTTC
>TRBJ1-2|NA|TRBV6-2/TRBV6-3|TRBD1
CASSPRQPGGGGYTF
TGTGCCAGCAGTCCTCGTCAGCCAGGGGGCGGTGGCTACACCTTC
>TRBJ2-5|NA|TRBV20-1|NA
CSARAPDETQYF
TGCAGTGCTAGGGCCCCCGATGAGACCCAGTACTTC
>TRBJ1-1|NA|TRBV7-9|NA
CASLRGSGTEAFF
TGTGCCAGCCTCCGGGGTTCGGGCACTGAAGCTTTCTTT
>TRBJ2-5|NA|TRBV6-1|NA
CASRKSSGRETQYF
TGTGCCAGCAGGAAATCATCTGGGCGGGAGACCCAGTACTTC
>TRBJ2-7|NA|TRBV20-1|NA
CSARRGWRAYEQYF
TGCAGTGCTCGCCGAGGGTGGCGTGCCTACGAGCAGTACTTC
>TRBJ2-5|NA|TRBV27|NA
CASSLSSGVGKTQYF
TGTGCCAGCAGTTTATCGTCCGGTGTAGGCAAGACCCAGTACTTC
>TRBJ2-7|hyperexpanded|TRBV28|NA
CASKRPTGEQYF
TGTGCCAGCAAGAGGCCTACAGGGGAGCAGTACTTC
>TRBJ1-5|NA|TRBV20-1|NA
CSARVGGQPQHF
TGCAGTGCTAGAGTAGGAGGTCAGCCCCAGCATTTT
>TRBJ1-2|few|TRBV20-1|NA
CSATGQAYGYTF
TGCAGTGCTACTGGACAAGCTTATGGCTACACCTTC
>TRBJ1-2|NA|TRBV5-6|NA
CASSWAGVDGYTF
TGTGCCAGCAGCTGGGCAGGGGTAGATGGCTACACCTTC
>TRBJ2-5|few|TRBV7-2|NA
CASSPRLETQYF
TGTGCCAGCAGCCCCCGCTTAGAGACCCAGTACTTC
>TRBJ1-5|NA|TRBV20-1|NA
CSARGGSGSNQPQHF
TGCAGTGCTAGGGGGGGATCAGGGAGCAATCAGCCCCAGCATTTT
>TRBJ1-2|NA|TRBV4-3|TRBD1
CASSRSRGQGIYGYTF
TGCGCCAGCAGCCGGTCGCGGGGACAGGGTATCTATGGCTACACCTTC
>TRBJ1-2|few|TRBV7-8|NA
CASSPVPGSMIGYTF
TGTGCCAGCAGCCCAGTACCAGGGTCTATGATAGGCTACACCTTC
>TRBJ1-6|NA|TRBV27|NA
CASSVESGSPLHF
TGTGCCAGCAGCGTCGAGTCGGGTTCACCCCTCCACTTT
>TRBJ2-1|NA|TRBV20-1|NA
CSARQANEQFF
TGCAGTGCTAGACAAGCCAATGAGCAGTTCTTC
>TRBJ1-2|once|TRBV28|NA
CASSSGLLGYGYTF
TGTGCCAGCAGTTCCGGATTGCTCGGGTATGGCTACACCTTC
>TRBJ1-2|NA|TRBV11-1|NA
CASSLAGGNYGYTF
TGTGCCAGCAGCTTAGCAGGAGGGAACTATGGCTACACCTTC
>TRBJ1-5|NA|TRBV6-1|NA
CASRLGVGNQPQHF
TGTGCCAGCAGACTGGGGGTGGGCAATCAGCCCCAGCATTTT